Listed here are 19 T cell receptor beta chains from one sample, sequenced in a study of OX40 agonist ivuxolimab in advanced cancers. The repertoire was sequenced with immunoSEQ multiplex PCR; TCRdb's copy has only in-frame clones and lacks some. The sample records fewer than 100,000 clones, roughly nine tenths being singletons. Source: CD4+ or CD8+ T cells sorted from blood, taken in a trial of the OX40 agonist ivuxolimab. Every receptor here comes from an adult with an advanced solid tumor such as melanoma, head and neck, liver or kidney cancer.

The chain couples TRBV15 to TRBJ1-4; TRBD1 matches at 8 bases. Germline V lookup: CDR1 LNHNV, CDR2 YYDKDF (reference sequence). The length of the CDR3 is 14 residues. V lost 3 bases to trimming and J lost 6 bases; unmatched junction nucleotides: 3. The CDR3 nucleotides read TGTGCCACCAGCAGGACAGGGGCTTATGAAAAACTGTTTTTT. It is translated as CATSRTGAYEKLFF.

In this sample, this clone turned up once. The CDR3: CASSLSRRTAFF. The CDR3 nucleotides are TGTGCCAGCAGTTTATCCCGGAGGACAGCTTTCTTT. The J gene is TRBJ1-1, the V gene TRBV28, with D unresolved. The V gene lost 1 base and the J gene lost 10 bases, with 10 bases spanning the gap. In germline, CDR1 is MDHEN, CDR2 SYDVKM. The CDR3 extends over 12 amino acids. The full variable domain, with the rest looked up from reference TRBV28 and TRBJ1-1, is DVKVTQSSRYLVKRTGEKVFLECVQDMDHENMFWYRQDPGLGLRLIYFSYDVKMKEKGDIPEGYSVSREKKERFSLILESASTNQTSMYLCASSLSRRTAFFGQGTRLTVV.

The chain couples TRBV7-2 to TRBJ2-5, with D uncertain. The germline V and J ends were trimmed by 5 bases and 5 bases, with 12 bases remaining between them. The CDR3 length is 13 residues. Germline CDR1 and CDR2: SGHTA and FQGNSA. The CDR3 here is CASSRGNLETQYF. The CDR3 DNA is TGTGCCAGCAGCCGAGGTAATCTCGAGACCCAGTACTTC.

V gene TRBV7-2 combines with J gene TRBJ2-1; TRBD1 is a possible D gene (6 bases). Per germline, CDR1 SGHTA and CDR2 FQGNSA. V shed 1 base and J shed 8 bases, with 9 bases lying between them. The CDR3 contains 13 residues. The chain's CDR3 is CASSLEGGDEQFF. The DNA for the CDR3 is TGTGCCAGCAGCTTAGAAGGGGGTGATGAGCAGTTCTTC.

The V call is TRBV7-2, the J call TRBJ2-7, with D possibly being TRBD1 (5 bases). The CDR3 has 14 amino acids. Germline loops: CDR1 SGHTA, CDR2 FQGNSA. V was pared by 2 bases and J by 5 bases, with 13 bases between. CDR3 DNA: TGTGCCAGCAGCTTATTGGGGATGGACAACGAGCAGTACTTC. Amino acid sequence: CASSLLGMDNEQYF.

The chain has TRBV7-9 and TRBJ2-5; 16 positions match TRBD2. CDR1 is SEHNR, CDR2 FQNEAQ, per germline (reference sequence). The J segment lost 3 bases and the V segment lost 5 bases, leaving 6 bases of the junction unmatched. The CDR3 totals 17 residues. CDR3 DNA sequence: TGTGCCAGCAGCCGCCCTGGGACTAGCGGGGGGGAAGAGACCCAGTACTTC. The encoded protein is CASSRPGTSGGEETQYF.

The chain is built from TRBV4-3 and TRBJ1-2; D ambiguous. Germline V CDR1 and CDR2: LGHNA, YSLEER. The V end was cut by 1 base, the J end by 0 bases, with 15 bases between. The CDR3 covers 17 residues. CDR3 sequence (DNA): TGCGCCAGCAGCCAAGTCTTCGGCGACATATCTAACTATGGCTACACCTTC. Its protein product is CASSQVFGDISNYGYTF.

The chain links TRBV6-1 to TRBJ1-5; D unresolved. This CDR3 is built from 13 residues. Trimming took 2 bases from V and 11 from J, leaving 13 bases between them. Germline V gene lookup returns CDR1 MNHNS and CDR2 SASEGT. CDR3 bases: TGTGCCAGCAGTGAATTTTGGGGATCAGCCCAGCATTTT. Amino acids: CASSEFWGSAQHF.

DNA of the CDR3: TGTGCCTGGAGTACTAGCGGGAGCTACAATGAGCAGTTCTTC. It specifies CAWSTSGSYNEQFF. The rearrangement joins TRBV30 to TRBJ2-1, with 11 nucleotides matching TRBD2. CDR3 length equals 14 residues. From germline, CDR1 is GTSNPN and CDR2 SVGIG (reference sequence). J gave up 3 bases and V 2 bases, and 0 bases lay outside the gene matches.

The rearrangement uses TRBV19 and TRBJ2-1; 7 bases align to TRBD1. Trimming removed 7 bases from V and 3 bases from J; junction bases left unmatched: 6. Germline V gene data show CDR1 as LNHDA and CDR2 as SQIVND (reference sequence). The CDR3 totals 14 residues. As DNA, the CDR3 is TGTGCCAGTATGTCGGCAGGGGGCTACAATGAGCAGTTCTTC. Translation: CASMSAGGYNEQFF.

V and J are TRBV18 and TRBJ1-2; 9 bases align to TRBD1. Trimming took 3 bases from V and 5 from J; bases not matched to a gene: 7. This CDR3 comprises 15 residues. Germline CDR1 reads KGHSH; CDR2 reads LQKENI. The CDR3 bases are TGTGCCAGCTCACCTTACGACAGGGGGTTTTATGGCTACACCTTC. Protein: CASSPYDRGFYGYTF. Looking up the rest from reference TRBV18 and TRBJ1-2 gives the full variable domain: NAGVMQNPRHLVRRRGQEARLRCSPMKGHSHVYWYRQLPEEGLKFMVYLQKENIIDESGMPKERFSAEFPKEGPSILRIQQVVRGDSAAYFCASSPYDRGFYGYTFGSGTRLTVV.

In DNA, the CDR3 is TGCAGCGTTGGGGCGGTAGGTCGGGAGCTGTTTTTT. It specifies CSVGAVGRELFF. J is TRBJ2-2 and V is TRBV29-1; D ambiguous. Germline values: CDR1 SQVTM, CDR2 ANQGSEA. With 4 bases removed from V and 9 bases from J, the gap between germline ends came to 12 bases. The CDR3 consists of 12 residues.

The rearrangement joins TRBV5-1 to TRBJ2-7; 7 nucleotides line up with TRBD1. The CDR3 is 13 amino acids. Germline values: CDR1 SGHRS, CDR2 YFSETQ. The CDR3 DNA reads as TGCGCCAGCAGCCTCGGACAGGACACCCGGCTAGTTGTC. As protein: CASSLGQDTRLVV.

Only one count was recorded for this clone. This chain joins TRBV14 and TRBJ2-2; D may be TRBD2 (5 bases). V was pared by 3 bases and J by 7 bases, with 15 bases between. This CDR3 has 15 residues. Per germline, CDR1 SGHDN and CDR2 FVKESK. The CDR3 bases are TGTGCCAGCAGCCAGCGGGCCTCGTCGGGCGGGGAGCTGTTTTTT. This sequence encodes CASSQRASSGGELFF.

In DNA, the CDR3 is TGTGCCAGTAGTATACGACCAAGTAACACCGGGGAGCTGTTTTTT. The encoded protein is CASSIRPSNTGELFF. This chain connects TRBV19 to TRBJ2-2; D is unresolved. Trimming cost V 2 bases and J 2 bases, with 9 bases left between them. Germline CDR1 LNHDA, CDR2 SQIVND (reference sequence). The CDR3 contains 15 residues.

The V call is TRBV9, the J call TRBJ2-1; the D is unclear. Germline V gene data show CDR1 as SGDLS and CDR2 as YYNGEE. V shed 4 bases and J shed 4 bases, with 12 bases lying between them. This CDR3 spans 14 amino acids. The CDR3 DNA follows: TGTGCCAGCAGCCCTCAGGACGGATACAATGAGCAGTTCTTC. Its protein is CASSPQDGYNEQFF.

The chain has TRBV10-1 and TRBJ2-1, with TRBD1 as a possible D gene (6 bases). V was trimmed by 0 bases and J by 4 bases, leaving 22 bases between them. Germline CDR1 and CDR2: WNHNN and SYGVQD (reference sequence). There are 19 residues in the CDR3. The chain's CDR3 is CASSESTGNPQNPYNEQFF. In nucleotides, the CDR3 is TGCGCCAGCAGTGAGTCGACAGGTAACCCCCAGAATCCATACAATGAGCAGTTCTTC.

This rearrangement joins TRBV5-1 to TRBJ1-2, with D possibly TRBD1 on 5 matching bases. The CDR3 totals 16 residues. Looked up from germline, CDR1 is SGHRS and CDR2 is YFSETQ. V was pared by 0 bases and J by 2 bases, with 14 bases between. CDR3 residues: CASSLGFSTGNYGYTF. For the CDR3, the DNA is TGCGCCAGCAGCTTGGGTTTTAGTACAGGCAACTATGGCTACACCTTC. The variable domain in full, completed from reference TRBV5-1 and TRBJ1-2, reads KAGVTQTPRYLIKTRGQQVTLSCSPISGHRSVSWYQQTPGQGLQFLFEYFSETQRNKGNFPGRFSGRQFSNSRSEMNVSTLELGDSALYLCASSLGFSTGNYGYTFGSGTRLTVV.

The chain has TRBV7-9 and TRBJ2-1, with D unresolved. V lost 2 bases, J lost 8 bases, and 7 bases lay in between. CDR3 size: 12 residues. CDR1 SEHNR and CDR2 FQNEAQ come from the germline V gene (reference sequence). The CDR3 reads CASSLSGDEQFF. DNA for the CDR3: TGTGCCAGCAGCTTATCTGGCGATGAGCAGTTCTTC.